The T cell receptor (beta chain) under discussion was sequenced for a study of blood T cell repertoires in COVID-19 (dated by TCRdb to the early 2020s). Study-wide context: Samples covering the acute and convalescent phases of COVID-19 were provided by collaborators in the United States, Italy and Spain. The prospective study material was composed of cDNA or gDNA derived from T cells, B-cell-depleted T cells, or PBMCs. Deeply sampled blood TCRbeta repertoires from subjects exposed to, actively infected with, or recovered from COVID-19 were included in the dataset. The samples were drawn from two sources: the first 160 participants of the ongoing ImmuneRACE study, and 1,000 to 1,500 subjects contributed by 6 global collaborators. The repertoires were released in a freely available public database meant as a resource for research on the immune response to SARS-CoV-2. The sample metadata nearly always contained a de-identified subject ID, COVID-19 status, age in years and sex. Where available, HLA class I and class II types were obtained from metadata supplied by the sample provider rather than from assay-based typing. What the authors observed across the whole study: The quantity of clinical and demographic metadata differed by source and by participant and was supplied without curation.

The CDR3 measures 18 amino acids from cysteine to phenylalanine. The only DNA kept is the CDR3, 54 bases in frame from the first base. Trimming removed 0 bases from V and 0 bases from J, leaving 17 bases between the germline ends. The germline V gene sets CDR1 to MGHRA and CDR2 to YSYEKL. The immunoSEQ Assay, a bias-controlled multiplex PCR, was used to amplify TCRbeta CDR3 regions from genomic DNA. Regarding the original processing steps: Within the assay, amplification of reference gene primers was used to estimate how many nucleated cells each sample contained. To quantify the absolute abundance of each unique TCRbeta CDR3 rearrangement, sequence reads were collapsed and filtered. For each sample, productive Simpson clonality was calculated as the square root of Simpson's diversity index over productive rearrangements. This immuneACCESS table, as held by TCRdb, lists in-frame sequences with V and J called but not all clones. Of the missing ones, under half trace to an unresolved V gene in checked studies; the others have no known cause. The V and J calls and clone size were taken over from that table, and D and trimming were inferred from the DNA. The table for this sample lists tens of thousands of clones; approximately 71% of them were counted only once. In total, the top ten clones hold roughly 2.4% of the sample.

One collaborating source in Seattle enrolled patients during active infection and followed them longitudinally through the course of disease. Each collaborating institution followed its own protocols to collect whole blood in K2EDTA tubes. For TCRbeta analysis, collaborators shipped samples as frozen whole blood, isolated PBMCs, or DNA extracted from either of those sample types. Concerning this clone: Its antigen target is currently unknown. No quality values exist for individual bases; no much larger clone is one base distant.

This TCR was recovered from a man in his 70s with COVID-19, enrolled during active disease. The chain was built from TRBV4-1 and TRBJ1-1; no D segment can be confidently identified. The specimen was peripheral blood. CDR3 loop: CASSQDALAGSLNTEAFF. In nucleotide form, the sequence is TGCGCCAGCAGCCAAGATGCCCTCGCCGGGAGCTTGAACACTGAAGCTTTCTTT.